This T cell receptor beta chain appears in the sequencing data of a study of blood T cell repertoires in COVID-19. Trimming removed 4 bases from V and 3 bases from J; junction bases left unmatched: 11. The CDR3 sequence is 16 residues long. Germline V gene sequence: CDR1 SGHNT, CDR2 YYREEE (reference sequence). This table comes from immunoSEQ multiplex PCR, and its TCRdb copy is limited to in-frame clones, with some not included. The sample carries around 150,000 clones, 86% recorded once. The chain employs TRBV5-4 and TRBJ1-1, with TRBD1 matching 8 bases. The specimen sequenced was peripheral blood. This clonotype was sampled from a man between 60 and 70 years old with acute or convalescent COVID-19. CDR3 nucleotides: TGTGCCAGCAGCCTCCGCGTTACAGGGGGTCACACTGAAGCTTTCTTT. It codes for CASSLRVTGGHTEAFF. Full variable domain (remainder filled in from reference TRBV5-4 and TRBJ1-1): ETGVTQSPTHLIKTRGQQVTLRCSSQSGHNTVSWYQQALGQGPQFIFQYYREEENGRGNFPPRFSGLQFPNYSSELNVNALELDDSALYLCASSLRVTGGHTEAFFGQGTRLTVV.